The T cell receptor beta chain under discussion was sequenced for a study of blood T cell repertoires in COVID-19. V shed 1 base and J shed 8 bases, with 11 bases lying between them. Germline lookup yields CDR1 GTSNPN and CDR2 SVGIG (reference sequence). This CDR3 region has 13 residues. Clones were sequenced by immunoSEQ multiplex PCR, and TCRdb holds only the in-frame ones, with some missing. In the table there are about 230,000 clones, 86% of which are singletons. The rearrangement joins TRBV30 to TRBJ1-4; tentative D call: TRBD1 (5 bases). The source is a man aged 18 to 29 who had recovered from COVID-19. Sequenced: PBMCs or T cells enriched from blood (not recorded which). In DNA form, the CDR3 reads TGTGCCTGGAGTGGACAGCTGAGGGAAAAACTGTTTTTT. It specifies CAWSGQLREKLFF.